The 32 T cell receptor beta chains listed next were all sequenced from one sample in a study of blood T cell repertoires in COVID-19. The assay was immunoSEQ multiplex PCR, and TCRdb's table has in-frame clones only and misses some. This table has tens of thousands of clones, approximately 84% appearing once. Sequences were obtained from peripheral blood. All receptors derive from a man aged 45-65 years with active COVID-19.

The chain couples TRBV15 to TRBJ1-3, with D unresolved. The V gene lost 0 bases and the J gene lost 0 bases, with 9 bases spanning the gap. CDR3 length: 16 amino acids. Germline CDR1 reads LNHNV; CDR2 reads YYDKDF (reference sequence). CDR3 coding DNA: TGTGCCACCAGCAGAGATGCGGTCAGCTCTGGAAACACCATATATTTT. As protein: CATSRDAVSSGNTIYF.

This chain uses TRBV2 with TRBJ1-5; D possibly corresponds to TRBD1 (5 bases). The CDR3 runs 15 residues. Trimming removed 7 bases at V and 2 bases at J, with 15 bases between. Germline CDR1 and CDR2: SNHLY and FYNNEI. The CDR3 reads CASMRGGSGNQPQHF. The CDR3 DNA sequence: TGTGCCAGCATGAGGGGAGGGAGTGGCAATCAGCCCCAGCATTTT.

This chain connects TRBV11-3 to TRBJ2-3; no definite D call. V was pared by 1 base and J by 2 bases, with 16 bases between. CDR3 length equals 17 residues. Germline loops: CDR1 SGHNT, CDR2 YENEEA. The CDR3 loop reads CASSLVDWPTDTDTQYF. For the CDR3, the DNA is TGTGCCAGCAGCTTAGTTGATTGGCCGACTGACACAGATACGCAGTATTTT.

The rearrangement joins TRBV9 to TRBJ1-2; no firm D call. This CDR3 comprises 12 residues. CDR1 is SGDLS, CDR2 YYNGEE, per germline. V was clipped by 0 bases and J by 14 bases, with 14 bases between them. CDR3 sequence reads: CASSVETPLLTF. CDR3 sequence (DNA): TGTGCCAGCAGCGTAGAGACTCCTTTATTAACCTTC. Drawing the rest from reference TRBV9 and TRBJ1-2, the complete variable domain is DSGVTQTPKHLITATGQRVTLRCSPRSGDLSVYWYQQSLDQGLQFLIQYYNGEERAKGNILERFSAQQFPDLHSELNLSSLELGDSALYFCASSVETPLLTFGSGTRLTVV.

The chain combines TRBV14 with TRBJ1-2; possible D gene TRBD1, 6 bases. CDR3 length: 14 amino acids. Germline values: CDR1 SGHDN, CDR2 FVKESK. Trimming cost V 4 bases and J 6 bases, with 15 bases left between them. This chain's CDR3 is CASSRRGGWNGYTF. The DNA for the CDR3 is TGTGCCAGCAGCCGGCGAGGGGGTTGGAATGGCTACACCTTC.

The rearrangement uses TRBV5-1 and TRBJ2-7; 9 nucleotides match TRBD2. This CDR3 is 15 amino acids long. Germline values: CDR1 SGHRS, CDR2 YFSETQ. The ends lost 0 bases at V and 6 bases at J; junction bases unmatched: 7. CDR3 nucleotide sequence: TGCGCCAGCAGCTTGGTTTCTAGCGGGAAGTTCGAGCAGTACTTC. Translation gives CASSLVSSGKFEQYF.

V gene TRBV19 combines with J gene TRBJ2-3; 10 positions match TRBD1. The germline V gene has CDR1 LNHDA and CDR2 SQIVND (reference sequence). J lost 6 bases, V lost 8 bases, and 14 bases had no gene match. This CDR3 spans 16 amino acids. The CDR3 loop reads CASRPGTGEAWDTQYF. CDR3 sequence (DNA): TGTGCCAGTCGGCCCGGGACAGGGGAAGCTTGGGATACGCAGTATTTT. Full variable domain (remainder filled in from reference TRBV19 and TRBJ2-3): DGGITQSPKYLFRKEGQNVTLSCEQNLNHDAMYWYRQDPGQGLRLIYYSQIVNDFQKGDIAEGYSVSREKKESFPLTVTSAQKNPTAFYLCASRPGTGEAWDTQYFGPGTRLTVL.

The chain combines TRBV4-1 with TRBJ2-1; unclear D gene. The germline V and J ends were trimmed by 1 base and 5 bases, with 6 bases remaining between them. Germline V CDR1 and CDR2: MGHRA, YSYEKL. The CDR3 runs 13 residues. CDR3 amino acids: CASSQGRDNEQFF. The CDR3 DNA follows: TGCGCCAGCAGCCAAGGGAGAGACAATGAGCAGTTCTTC.

The rearrangement joins TRBV7-8 to TRBJ1-5; D is unresolved. The germline V gene has CDR1 SGHVS and CDR2 FQNEAQ. The CDR3 is made up of 16 amino acids. With 2 bases removed from V and 5 bases from J, the gap between germline ends came to 16 bases. The CDR3 is CASSLKKGTRDQPQHF. The CDR3 DNA is TGTGCCAGCAGCTTAAAAAAGGGAACGCGGGATCAGCCCCAGCATTTT.

This clone came up once. V usage is TRBV2 and J usage is TRBJ2-5; 7 nucleotides agree with TRBD1. Germline CDR1 SNHLY, CDR2 FYNNEI. The CDR3 totals 14 residues. The J segment lost 1 base and the V segment lost 6 bases, leaving 5 bases of the junction unmatched. The CDR3 region has the DNA TGTGCCAGCAGATTATCAGGGGGCCAAGAGACCCAGTACTTC. As protein: CASRLSGGQETQYF.

V and J are TRBV15 and TRBJ2-1; TRBD2 is a possible D gene (5 bases). CDR3 length: 13 residues. The germline V gene encodes CDR1 LNHNV and CDR2 YYDKDF (reference sequence). The V end lost 4 bases, the J end lost 9 bases, and 13 bases lay between the germline ends. Here the CDR3 DNA reads TGTGCCACCAGCATCGGGGTAGACGGTGAGCAGTTCTTC. It specifies CATSIGVDGEQFF.

By sample fraction, this clone is medium-sized. CDR3 sequence (DNA): TGTGCCATTGAGTCTTGGAACACTGAAGCTTTCTTT. It is translated as CAIESWNTEAFF. The gene calls are TRBV2 and TRBJ1-1; D is undetermined. Germline values: CDR1 SNHLY, CDR2 FYNNEI. CDR3 length equals 12 residues. Deletions cut 10 bases from V and 1 base from J, with 10 bases between.

The CDR3 protein is CATSKIGAGHNQPQHF. CDR3 nucleotides: TGTGCCACCAGCAAAATAGGGGCAGGACACAATCAGCCCCAGCATTTT. This sequence joins TRBV15 and TRBJ1-5; possible D gene TRBD1, 5 bases. The germline gives CDR1 LNHNV, CDR2 YYDKDF (reference sequence). There are 16 residues in the CDR3. The V and J ends lost 4 bases and 3 bases respectively, with 16 bases between them.

The V and J genes are TRBV5-1 and TRBJ1-1; 7 bases are a match to TRBD1. Germline CDR1 and CDR2: SGHRS and YFSETQ. The CDR3 totals 15 residues. V lost 0 bases and J lost 4; bases outside the gene matches: 6. DNA for the CDR3: TGCGCCAGCAGCTTGGAGGGGGCCGAACTCACTGAAGCTTTCTTT. Encoded protein: CASSLEGAELTEAFF. The variable domain in full, with the rest retrieved from reference TRBV5-1 and TRBJ1-1, is KAGVTQTPRYLIKTRGQQVTLSCSPISGHRSVSWYQQTPGQGLQFLFEYFSETQRNKGNFPGRFSGRQFSNSRSEMNVSTLELGDSALYLCASSLEGAELTEAFFGQGTRLTVV.

J is TRBJ2-7 and V is TRBV7-9; 9 bases map to TRBD2. In germline, CDR1 is SEHNR, CDR2 FQNEAQ (reference sequence). The CDR3 is 15 residues long. The junction had 4 bases not matched to a gene; V was cut back by 4 bases and J by 0 bases. CDR3 region: CASSSRGGASYEQYF. As DNA, the CDR3 is TGTGCCAGCAGCTCACGCGGGGGGGCCTCCTACGAGCAGTACTTC. Full variable domain (rest looked up from reference TRBV7-9 and TRBJ2-7): DTGVSQNPRHKITKRGQNVTFRCDPISEHNRLYWYRQTLGQGPEFLTYFQNEAQLEKSRLLSDRFSAERPKGSFSTLEIQRTEQGDSAMYLCASSSRGGASYEQYFGPGTRLTVT.

This chain joins TRBV7-2 and TRBJ2-3; D is unresolved. CDR1 and CDR2 (germline): SGHTA, FQGNSA. Trimming removed 1 base at V and 0 bases at J, with 5 bases between. The CDR3 runs to 14 residues. In DNA, the CDR3 is TGTGCCAGCAGCTTAGACAGAAGCACAGATACGCAGTATTTT. It encodes CASSLDRSTDTQYF.

For the CDR3, the DNA is TGTGCCAGCAGACCTCAGGGGCTGGTGGATGAAGCTTTCTTT. Amino acid sequence: CASRPQGLVDEAFF. The chain combines TRBV3-1 (or the pseudogene TRBV3-2) with TRBJ1-1, with D possibly being TRBD1 (6 bases). Between the trimmed V and J ends, which lost 6 bases and 7 bases, there was a span of 18 bases. This CDR3 has 14 amino acids. Per the germline V gene, CDR1 is LGHDT and CDR2 is YNNKEL (reference sequence).

This chain uses TRBV29-1 with TRBJ1-2; TRBD1 matches 7 bases. The CDR3 spans 14 residues. Germline V gene data show CDR1 as SQVTM and CDR2 as ANQGSEA. Trimming took 1 base from V and 7 from J; bases not matched to a gene: 9. The CDR3 DNA reads as TGCAGCGTTGAAGGACAGGGTCCGGTTCTTGGCTACACCTTC. It translates to CSVEGQGPVLGYTF.

The CDR3 reads CASSSIGGSYNEQFF. The CDR3 DNA is TGTGCCAGCAGCTCGATCGGCGGGTCCTACAATGAGCAGTTCTTC. The V call is TRBV7-2, the J call TRBJ2-1; possibly TRBD2 for D (5 bases). V dropped 4 bases and J dropped 1 base, with 11 bases sitting between them. CDR1 is SGHTA and CDR2 is FQGNSA in the germline V gene. CDR3 size: 15 residues.

In DNA, the CDR3 is TGTGCCAGCTCACCCATGACTAGCGGAAATGAGCAGTTCTTC. Its protein product is CASSPMTSGNEQFF. The chain has TRBV18 and TRBJ2-1; 9 bases line up with TRBD2. The CDR3 contains 14 residues. Germline assignment: CDR1 KGHSH and CDR2 LQKENI. With V trimmed by 3 bases and J by 7 bases, 4 bases remained unmatched.

The chain links TRBV9 to TRBJ2-2; D unresolved. The germline CDR1 and CDR2 sequences are SGDLS and YYNGEE. Trimming pared 4 bases from V and 3 bases from J, leaving 4 bases between. The CDR3 is made up of 12 amino acids. CDR3 loop: CASSPDTGELFF. The CDR3 DNA is TGTGCCAGCAGCCCGGACACCGGGGAGCTGTTTTTT. The variable domain in full, completed from reference TRBV9 and TRBJ2-2, reads DSGVTQTPKHLITATGQRVTLRCSPRSGDLSVYWYQQSLDQGLQFLIQYYNGEERAKGNILERFSAQQFPDLHSELNLSSLELGDSALYFCASSPDTGELFFGEGSRLTVL.

The chain recombines TRBV7-6 with TRBJ1-3; D is undetermined. The CDR3 consists of 16 residues. Between the trimmed V and J ends, which lost 5 bases and 1 base, there was a span of 15 bases. Germline loops: CDR1 SGHVS, CDR2 FNYEAQ. The DNA for the CDR3 is TGTGCCAGCAGCCCCGCGTCGGGGTCATCTGGAAACACCATATATTTT. As protein: CASSPASGSSGNTIYF.

The chain combines TRBV23-1 with TRBJ2-3, with 7 bases fitting TRBD1. TRBV23-1 is given ORF status, its function remaining uncertain. The CDR3 covers 17 residues. J gave up 4 bases and V 2 bases, and 12 bases lay outside the gene matches. The chain's CDR3 is CASSQQRYRGTADTQYF. CDR3 sequence (DNA): TGCGCCAGCAGTCAACAGCGCTACAGGGGAACGGCAGATACGCAGTATTTT.

The V and J genes are TRBV19 and TRBJ2-5, with D tentatively TRBD2 (6 bases). The CDR3 runs 15 residues. Between the trimmed V and J ends, which lost 5 bases and 4 bases, there was a span of 17 bases. Germline CDR1 reads LNHDA; CDR2 reads SQIVND (reference sequence). The CDR3 sequence is CASSARGFLRETQYF. CDR3 nucleotides: TGTGCCAGTAGTGCCCGGGGGTTCCTAAGAGAGACCCAGTACTTC.

This chain connects TRBV28 to TRBJ2-7; tentative D call: TRBD1 (6 bases). The CDR3 is 13 residues long. Germline CDR1 reads MDHEN; CDR2 reads SYDVKM. V lost 9 bases, J lost 2 bases, and 14 bases lay in between. The CDR3 sequence: CASDGQNTYEQYF. Written as DNA, the CDR3 is TGTGCCAGTGACGGACAGAATACCTACGAGCAGTACTTC.

The rearrangement links TRBV10-3 to TRBJ2-4; D is ambiguous. Germline assignment: CDR1 ENHRY and CDR2 SYGVKD. The CDR3 has 13 residues. The V gene lost 3 bases and the J gene lost 5 bases, with 8 bases spanning the gap. CDR3 sequence (DNA): TGTGCCATCAGTGATGTCAGGCAAAACATTCAGTACTTC. Amino acids: CAISDVRQNIQYF.

The rearrangement links TRBV6-6 to TRBJ2-1; possible D gene TRBD2, 5 bases. This CDR3 is built from 12 residues. Germline V gene sequence: CDR1 MNHNY, CDR2 SVGAGI (reference sequence). V gave up 4 bases and J gave up 6 bases, with 7 bases separating them. The CDR3 nucleotides are TGTGCCAGCAGTTCCGGGGTCAATGAGCAGTTCTTC. It specifies CASSSGVNEQFF.

By sample fraction, this clone is medium-sized. This chain joins TRBV9 and TRBJ2-5; 11 bases are shared with TRBD1. The CDR3 has 14 amino acids. The J segment lost 5 bases and the V segment lost 3 bases, leaving 3 bases of the junction unmatched. Germline-derived CDR1 and CDR2 are SGDLS and YYNGEE. CDR3 region: CASSADRGRETQYF. The CDR3 DNA sequence: TGTGCCAGCAGCGCGGACAGGGGGCGGGAGACCCAGTACTTC.

This CDR3 reads CASSPMGFGGAFF. The CDR3 coding sequence is TGTGCCAGCAGCCCTATGGGATTCGGAGGAGCTTTCTTT. The V call is TRBV27, the J call TRBJ1-1; D uncertain. The CDR3 runs to 13 residues. V was trimmed by 6 bases and J by 10 bases, leaving 18 bases between them. CDR1 and CDR2 (germline): MNHEY, SMNVEV (reference sequence).

The rearrangement links TRBV5-5 to TRBJ2-7, with 12 bases fitting TRBD2. The V gene end was trimmed by 4 bases and the J gene end by 2 bases; junction bases not matched to a gene: 4. Germline CDR1 reads SGHKS; CDR2 reads YYEKEE (reference sequence). The CDR3 covers 15 residues. The CDR3 protein is CASSVLAGGPYEQYF. The DNA of the CDR3 is TGTGCCAGCAGCGTGCTAGCGGGGGGGCCCTACGAGCAGTACTTC.

The J gene is TRBJ1-4, the V gene TRBV27; D remains unclear. The CDR3 length is 14 residues. V was trimmed by 3 bases and J by 3 bases, leaving 8 bases between them. Germline-derived CDR1 and CDR2 are MNHEY and SMNVEV (reference sequence). As DNA, the CDR3 is TGTGCCAGCAGTTTCCGTCCAGCTAATGAAAAACTGTTTTTT. Protein: CASSFRPANEKLFF.

The chain links TRBV3-1 (or the pseudogene TRBV3-2) to TRBJ1-1; the D gene is possibly TRBD1 (6 bases). CDR3 size: 17 residues. The V and J ends lost 4 bases and 0 bases respectively, with 18 bases between them. Germline V lookup: CDR1 LGHDT, CDR2 YNNKEL (reference sequence). The CDR3 loop reads CASSPRGGGGMNTEAFF. The CDR3 DNA is TGTGCCAGCAGCCCCCGGGGAGGGGGGGGTATGAACACTGAAGCTTTCTTT.